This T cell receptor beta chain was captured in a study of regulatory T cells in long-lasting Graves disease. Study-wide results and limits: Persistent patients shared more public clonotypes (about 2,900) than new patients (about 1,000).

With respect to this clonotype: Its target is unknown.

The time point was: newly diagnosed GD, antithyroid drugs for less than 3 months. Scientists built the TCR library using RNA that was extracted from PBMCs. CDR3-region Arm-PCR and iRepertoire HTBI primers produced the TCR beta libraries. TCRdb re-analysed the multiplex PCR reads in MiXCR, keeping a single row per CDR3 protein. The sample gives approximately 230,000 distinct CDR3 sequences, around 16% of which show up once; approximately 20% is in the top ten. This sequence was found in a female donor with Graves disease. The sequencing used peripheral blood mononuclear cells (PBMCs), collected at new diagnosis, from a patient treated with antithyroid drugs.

This CDR3 is CASKDGYNEQFF. The CDR3 nucleotides read TGTGCCAGCAAGGACGGTTACAATGAGCAGTTCTTC. The chain links TRBV6-1 to TRBJ2-1; D is ambiguous. Per the germline V gene, CDR1 is MNHNS and CDR2 is SASEGT. Between the trimmed V and J ends, which lost 7 bases and 4 bases, there was a span of 8 bases. CDR3 length: 12 residues.